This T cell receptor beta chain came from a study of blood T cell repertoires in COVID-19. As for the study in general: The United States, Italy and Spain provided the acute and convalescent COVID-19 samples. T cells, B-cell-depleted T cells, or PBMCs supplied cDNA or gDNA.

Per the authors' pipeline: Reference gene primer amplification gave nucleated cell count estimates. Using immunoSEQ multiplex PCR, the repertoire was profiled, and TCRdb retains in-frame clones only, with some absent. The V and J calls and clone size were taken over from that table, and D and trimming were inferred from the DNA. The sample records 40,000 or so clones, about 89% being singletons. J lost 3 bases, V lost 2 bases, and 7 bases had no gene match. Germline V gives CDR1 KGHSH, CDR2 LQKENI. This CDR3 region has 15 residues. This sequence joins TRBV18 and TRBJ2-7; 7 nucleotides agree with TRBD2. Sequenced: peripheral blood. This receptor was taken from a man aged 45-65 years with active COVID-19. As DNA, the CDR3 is TGTGCCAGCTCACCAAGCGGGATCTTATTCTACGAGCAGTACTTC. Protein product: CASSPSGILFYEQYF.